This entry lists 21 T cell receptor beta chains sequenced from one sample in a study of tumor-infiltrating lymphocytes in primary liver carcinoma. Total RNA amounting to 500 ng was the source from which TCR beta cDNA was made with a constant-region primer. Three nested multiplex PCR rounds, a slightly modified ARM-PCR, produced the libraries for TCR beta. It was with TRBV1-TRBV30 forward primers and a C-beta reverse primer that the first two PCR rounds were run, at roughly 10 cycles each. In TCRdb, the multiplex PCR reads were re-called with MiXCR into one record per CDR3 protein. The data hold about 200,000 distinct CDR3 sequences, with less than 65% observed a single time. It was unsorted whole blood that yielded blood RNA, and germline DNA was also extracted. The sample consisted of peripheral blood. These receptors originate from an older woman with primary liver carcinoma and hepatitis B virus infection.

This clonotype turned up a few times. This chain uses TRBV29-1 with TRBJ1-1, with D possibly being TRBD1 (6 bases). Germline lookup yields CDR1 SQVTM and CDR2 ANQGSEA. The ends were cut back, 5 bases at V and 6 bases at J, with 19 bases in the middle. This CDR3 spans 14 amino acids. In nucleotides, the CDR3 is TGCAGCGTTTTCATTTCGACAGGCCGTCCTGAAGCTTTCTTT. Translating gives CSVFISTGRPEAFF.

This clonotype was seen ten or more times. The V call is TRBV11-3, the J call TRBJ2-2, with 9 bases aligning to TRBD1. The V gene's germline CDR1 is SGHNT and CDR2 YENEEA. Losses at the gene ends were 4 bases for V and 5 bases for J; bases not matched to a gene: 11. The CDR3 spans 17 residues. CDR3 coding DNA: TGTGCCAGCAGCTCAGGGGCCGGGACAGGGAAAACCGGGGAGCTGTTTTTT. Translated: CASSSGAGTGKTGELFF.

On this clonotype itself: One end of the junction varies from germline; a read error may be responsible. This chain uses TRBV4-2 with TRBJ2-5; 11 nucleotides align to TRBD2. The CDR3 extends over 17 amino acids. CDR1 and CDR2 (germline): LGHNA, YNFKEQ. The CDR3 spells CASNQAASGRTDETQYF. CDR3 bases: TGCGCCAGCAACCAAGCGGCTAGCGGGAGGACTGATGAGACCCAGTACTTC.

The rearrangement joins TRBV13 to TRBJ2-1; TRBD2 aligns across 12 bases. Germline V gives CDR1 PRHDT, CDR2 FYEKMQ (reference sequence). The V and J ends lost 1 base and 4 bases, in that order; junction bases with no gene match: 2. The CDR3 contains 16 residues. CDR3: CASSLEGLAGYNEQFF. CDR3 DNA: TGTGCCAGCAGCTTAGAGGGACTAGCGGGTTACAATGAGCAGTTCTTC.

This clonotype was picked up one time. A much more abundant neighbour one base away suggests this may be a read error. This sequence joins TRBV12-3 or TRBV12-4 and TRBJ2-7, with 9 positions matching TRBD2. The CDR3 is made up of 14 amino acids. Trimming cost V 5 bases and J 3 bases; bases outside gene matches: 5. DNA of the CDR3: TGTGCCAGCAGTGCGGGGGGGGAGGTCTACGAGCAGTACTTC. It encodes CASSAGGEVYEQYF.

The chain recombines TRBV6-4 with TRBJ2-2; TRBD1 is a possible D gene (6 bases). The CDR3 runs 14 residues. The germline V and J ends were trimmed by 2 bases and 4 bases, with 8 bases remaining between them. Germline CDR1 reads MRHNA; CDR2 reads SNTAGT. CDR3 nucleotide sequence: TGTGCCAGCAGTGACCAAGGGGGCACCGGGGAGCTGTTTTTT. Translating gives CASSDQGGTGELFF.

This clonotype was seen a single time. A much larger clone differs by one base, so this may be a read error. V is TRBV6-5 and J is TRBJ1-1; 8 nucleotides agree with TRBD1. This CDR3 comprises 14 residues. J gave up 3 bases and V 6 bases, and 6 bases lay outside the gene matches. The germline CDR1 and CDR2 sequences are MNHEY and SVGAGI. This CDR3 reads CASRNNRGYTEAFF. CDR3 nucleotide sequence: TGTGCCAGCAGAAACAACAGGGGGTACACTGAAGCTTTCTTT.

The CDR3 here is CASSQRESYEQYF. The CDR3 nucleotides read TGTGCCAGTAGCCAGCGGGAATCCTACGAGCAGTACTTC. The rearrangement uses TRBV7-9 and TRBJ2-7; 7 bases agree with TRBD2. Per the germline V gene, CDR1 is SEHNR and CDR2 is FQNEAQ (reference sequence). The CDR3 sequence is 13 residues long. Trimming cost V 9 bases and J 1 base; bases outside gene matches: 6.

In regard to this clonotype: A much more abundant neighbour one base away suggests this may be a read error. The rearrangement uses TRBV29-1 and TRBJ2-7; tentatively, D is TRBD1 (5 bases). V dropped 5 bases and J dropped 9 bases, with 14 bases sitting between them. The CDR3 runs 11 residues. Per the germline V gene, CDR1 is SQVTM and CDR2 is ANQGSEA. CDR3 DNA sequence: TGCAGCGTTTCGGACACCCGGCGGCAGTACTTC. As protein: CSVSDTRRQYF.

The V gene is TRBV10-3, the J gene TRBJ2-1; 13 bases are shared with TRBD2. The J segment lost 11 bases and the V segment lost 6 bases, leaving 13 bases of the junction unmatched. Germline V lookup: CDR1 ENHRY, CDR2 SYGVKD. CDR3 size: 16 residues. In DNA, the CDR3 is TGTGCCATCAGCGGACTAGCGGGGGTCCCTCGGGGTAAGCAGTTCTTC. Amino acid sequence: CAISGLAGVPRGKQFF.

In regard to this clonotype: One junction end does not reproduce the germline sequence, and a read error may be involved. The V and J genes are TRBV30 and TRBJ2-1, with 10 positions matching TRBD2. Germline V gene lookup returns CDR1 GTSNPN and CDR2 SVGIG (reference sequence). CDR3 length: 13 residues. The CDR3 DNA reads TGTGCCTGGAATATAGCGGGAGGCAATGAGCGGTTCTTC. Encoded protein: CAWNIAGGNERFF.

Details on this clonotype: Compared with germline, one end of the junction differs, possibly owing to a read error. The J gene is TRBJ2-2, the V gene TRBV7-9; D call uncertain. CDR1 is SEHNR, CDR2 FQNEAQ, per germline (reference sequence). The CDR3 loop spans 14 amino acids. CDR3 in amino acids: CASTPRTNTWELFF. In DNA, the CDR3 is TGTGCCAGCACCCCTCGGACCAACACCTGGGAGCTGTTTTTT. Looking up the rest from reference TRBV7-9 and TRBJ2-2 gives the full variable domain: DTGVSQNPRHKITKRGQNVTFRCDPISEHNRLYWYRQTLGQGPEFLTYFQNEAQLEKSRLLSDRFSAERPKGSFSTLEIQRTEQGDSAMYLCASTPRTNTWELFFGEGSRLTVL.

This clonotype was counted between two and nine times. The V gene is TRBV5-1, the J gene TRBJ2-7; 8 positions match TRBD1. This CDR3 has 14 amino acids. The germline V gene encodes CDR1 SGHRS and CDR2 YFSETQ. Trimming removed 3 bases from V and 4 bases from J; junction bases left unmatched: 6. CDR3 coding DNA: TGCGCCAGCAGCTACCCGACAGGGGATTACGAGCAGTACTTC. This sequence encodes CASSYPTGDYEQYF.

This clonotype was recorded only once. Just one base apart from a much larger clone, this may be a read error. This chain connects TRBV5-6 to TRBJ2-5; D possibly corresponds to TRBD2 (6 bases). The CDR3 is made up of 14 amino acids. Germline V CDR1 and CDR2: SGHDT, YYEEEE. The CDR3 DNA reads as TGTGCCAACAGCTTGGTGCGGGGTCGGGAGACCCAGTACTTC. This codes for CANSLVRGRETQYF.

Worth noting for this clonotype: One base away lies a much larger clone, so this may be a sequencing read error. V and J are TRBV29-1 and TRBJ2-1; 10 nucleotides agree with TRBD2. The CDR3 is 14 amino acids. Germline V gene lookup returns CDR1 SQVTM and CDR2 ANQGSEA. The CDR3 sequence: CSVAQREGHNGQFF. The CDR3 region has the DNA TGCAGCGTTGCCCAGCGGGAGGGGCACAATGGGCAGTTCTTC.

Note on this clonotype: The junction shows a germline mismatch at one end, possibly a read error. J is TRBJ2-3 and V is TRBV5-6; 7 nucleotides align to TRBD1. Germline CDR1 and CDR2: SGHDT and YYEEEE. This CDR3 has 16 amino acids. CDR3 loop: CASSLLGQWAGDTQYF. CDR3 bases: TGTGCCAGCAGCTTGTTGGGACAGTGGGCTGGAGATACGCAGTACTTT.

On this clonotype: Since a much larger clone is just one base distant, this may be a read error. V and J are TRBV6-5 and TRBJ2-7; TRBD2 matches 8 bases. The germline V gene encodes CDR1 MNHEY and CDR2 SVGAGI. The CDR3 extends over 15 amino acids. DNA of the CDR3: TGTGCCAGCAAAGCCTTACAGGGACTAGTCGACGAGCTGTACTTC. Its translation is CASKALQGLVDELYF.

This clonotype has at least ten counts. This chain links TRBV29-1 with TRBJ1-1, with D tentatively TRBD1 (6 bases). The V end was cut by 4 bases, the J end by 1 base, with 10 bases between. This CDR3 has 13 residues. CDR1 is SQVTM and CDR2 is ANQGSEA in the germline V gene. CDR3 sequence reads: CSVVEQGNTEAFF. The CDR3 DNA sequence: TGCAGCGTTGTAGAACAGGGGAACACTGAAGCTTTCTTT.

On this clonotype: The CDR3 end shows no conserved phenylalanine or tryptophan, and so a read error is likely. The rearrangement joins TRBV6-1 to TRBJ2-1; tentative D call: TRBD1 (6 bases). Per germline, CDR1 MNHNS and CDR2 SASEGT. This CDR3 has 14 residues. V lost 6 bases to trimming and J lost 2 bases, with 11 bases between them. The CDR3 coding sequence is TGTGCCAGCAGCAACAGGGCCACCTACAATGAGCAGTTCTAC. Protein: CASSNRATYNEQFY.

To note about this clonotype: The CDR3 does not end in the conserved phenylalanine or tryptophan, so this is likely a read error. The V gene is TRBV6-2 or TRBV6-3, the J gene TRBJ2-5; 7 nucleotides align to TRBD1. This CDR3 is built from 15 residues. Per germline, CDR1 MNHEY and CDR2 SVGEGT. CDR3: CASRPDRRQQDTQYS. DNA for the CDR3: TGTGCCAGCAGACCGGACAGGAGACAGCAAGATACCCAGTACTCC.

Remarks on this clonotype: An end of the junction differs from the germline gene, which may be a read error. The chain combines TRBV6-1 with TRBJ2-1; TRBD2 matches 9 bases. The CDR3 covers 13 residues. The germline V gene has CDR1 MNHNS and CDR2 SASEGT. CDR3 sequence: CASRRGLAYERFF. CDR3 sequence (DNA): TGTGCCAGCCGCAGGGGACTAGCCTATGAGCGGTTCTTC.